The 11 T cell receptor beta chains below were found in one sample sequenced in a study of cytomegalovirus exposure and HLA in healthy donors. PCR primers comprised 60 Vbeta and 13 Jbeta primers. Libraries were prepared by immunoSEQ multiplex PCR; TCRdb keeps only in-frame clonotypes and omits some of them. The repertoire has 200,000 to 250,000 clones, 78% of them found once; the top ten carry 3.8%. The sequencing sample was made of PBMCs. The receptors were gathered from a male donor in good health and CMV-seronegative.

V is TRBV9 and J is TRBJ2-7, with D possibly matching TRBD2 (6 bases). Germline values: CDR1 SGDLS, CDR2 YYNGEE. V gave up 0 bases and J gave up 7 bases, with 20 bases separating them. This CDR3 comprises 16 residues. Here the CDR3 reads CASSVVEGFGEEEQYF. The CDR3 nucleotides read TGTGCCAGCAGCGTAGTGGAAGGTTTTGGGGAGGAAGAGCAGTACTTC.

This sequence joins TRBV30 and TRBJ2-7; 7 positions match TRBD2. CDR3 length: 12 amino acids. With 5 bases clipped from V and 3 bases from J, the junction kept 4 bases outside the gene matches. Germline V CDR1 and CDR2: GTSNPN, SVGIG (reference sequence). The CDR3 reads CAWGRAVYEQYF. The CDR3 DNA reads as TGTGCCTGGGGGAGGGCAGTCTACGAGCAGTACTTC.

This clone was observed once. Germline is not matched at one junction end, which may reflect a read error. The J gene is TRBJ2-7, the V gene TRBV7-9; D gene ambiguous. The CDR3 runs 13 residues. Germline V gives CDR1 SEHNR, CDR2 FQNEAQ (reference sequence). CDR3 protein: CSSSNSLAYEQYF. The CDR3 bases are TGTTCCAGCAGCAATAGTCTCGCCTACGAGCAGTACTTC.

The chain joins TRBV7-3 to TRBJ2-7; 7 bases map to TRBD2. CDR1 is SGHTA, CDR2 FQGTGA, per germline. Trimming cost V 3 bases and J 5 bases; bases outside gene matches: 7. CDR3 length: 14 residues. CDR3 bases: TGTGCCAGCAGCTTTGGTGGGAGGGCCGACGAGCAGTACTTC. Amino acid sequence: CASSFGGRADEQYF.

The V call is TRBV29-1, the J call TRBJ2-7, with 16 bases aligning to TRBD2. Germline V CDR1 and CDR2: SQVTM, ANQGSEA. The CDR3 runs to 15 residues. J was trimmed by 6 bases and V by 7 bases; bases with no gene match: 9. The CDR3 reads CSAGTSGRAIGEQYF. The CDR3 DNA sequence: TGCAGCGCCGGGACTAGCGGGAGGGCGATCGGCGAGCAGTACTTC.

The gene calls are TRBV5-1 and TRBJ1-4; TRBD1 matches 9 bases. Trimming removed 3 bases from V and 9 bases from J; junction bases left unmatched: 3. Germline V gene sequence: CDR1 SGHRS, CDR2 YFSETQ. This CDR3 comprises 13 residues. The CDR3 bases are TGCGCCAGCAGCTCAGGGACAGGGCAAAAACTGTTTTTT. Its translation is CASSSGTGQKLFF.

The V and J genes are TRBV6-1 and TRBJ1-3; D remains ambiguous. The CDR3 is made up of 15 amino acids. Germline CDR1 MNHNS, CDR2 SASEGT. V was cut by 0 bases and J by 4 bases, with 10 bases left in between. The CDR3 DNA follows: TGTGCCAGCAGTGAAGCGGTTACAGTCGGAAACACCATATATTTT. Translation gives CASSEAVTVGNTIYF.

This clone was picked up a small number of times. The chain links TRBV6-5 to TRBJ2-1; 9 bases align to TRBD2. This CDR3 spans 14 amino acids. CDR1 is MNHEY, CDR2 SVGAGI, per germline. V trimming: 2 bases; J trimming: 16 bases; junction bases outside the gene matches: 12. Here the CDR3 reads CASSYNPSGNILFF. In DNA, the CDR3 is TGTGCCAGCAGTTACAATCCTAGCGGGAACATTTTATTCTTC.

The rearrangement joins TRBV6-1 to TRBJ1-1; D not certain. V lost 5 bases and J 7 bases, leaving 8 bases between the germline ends. The CDR3 contains 11 residues. Per germline, CDR1 MNHNS and CDR2 SASEGT. CDR3 amino acids: CASSLGSEAFF. In nucleotides, the CDR3 is TGTGCCAGCAGTTTGGGGAGTGAAGCTTTCTTT.

The chain has TRBV4-1 and TRBJ2-1, with 11 nucleotides matching TRBD2. Germline V gene sequence: CDR1 MGHRA, CDR2 YSYEKL. The CDR3 covers 18 residues. Trimming at V came to 3 bases and at J to 4 bases, leaving 11 bases not matched to a gene. The CDR3 is CASSHAAGTSGPYNEQFF. The CDR3 DNA sequence: TGCGCCAGCAGCCACGCCGCGGGGACTAGCGGACCTTACAATGAGCAGTTCTTC.

This sequence joins TRBV29-1 and TRBJ2-5, with TRBD2 identical over 9 bases. TRBJ2-7 matches the DNA end more closely, so the J call is doubtful. The length of the CDR3 is 13 residues. The germline gives CDR1 SQVTM, CDR2 ANQGSEA. The CDR3 loop is CSVETSGTYEQYF. Here the CDR3 DNA reads TGCAGCGTTGAGACTAGCGGAACTTACGAGCAGTACTTC.